The source of this T cell receptor (beta chain) is a study of OX40 agonist ivuxolimab in advanced cancers. As for the study in general: Of the participants, around 43% had some prior anti-PD-1, anti-PD-L1 or anti-CTLA-4 therapy, which was allowed. General observations from the study: The CD4+ and CD8+ T cells in the blood had expanded clonally by week 6 at 0.1 to 3.0 mg/kg. In the 0.1-3.0 mg/kg groups, partial responders showed among the lowest expansion.

Worth noting for this clone: Antigen: not known.

This CDR3 has 15 residues. V shed 2 bases and J shed 3 bases, with 11 bases lying between them. Per germline, CDR1 MNHNY and CDR2 SVGAGI (reference sequence). Some clones are missing from TCRdb's copy, which holds only in-frame ones; the method was immunoSEQ multiplex PCR. Of tens of thousands of clones in the sample, about 91% were seen once. The sequencing here drew on CD4+ or CD8+ T cells sorted from blood, taken in a trial of the OX40 agonist ivuxolimab. The sequence was collected from an adult with an advanced solid tumor such as melanoma, head and neck, liver or kidney cancer. J is TRBJ1-5 and V is TRBV6-6; perhaps TRBD1 as D (6 bases). The CDR3 region has the DNA TGTGCCAGCAGTTACGGGGGGCGGAACAATCAGCCCCAGCATTTT. It codes for CASSYGGRNNQPQHF.